Following are 23 T cell receptor beta chains from one sample sequenced in a study of preoperative IRX-2 immunotherapy in early breast cancer. Sequenced by immunoSEQ multiplex PCR; TCRdb stores in-frame clones only, minus some. The profile shows 20,000 to 30,000 clones, about four fifths of them singletons. Treatment in this sample: preoperative locoregional IRX-2 cytokine immunotherapy. The sample consisted of lymph node tissue, taken before IRX-2 immunotherapy. These receptors all come from a human donor with breast cancer.

The V call is TRBV7-5, the J call TRBJ2-3; the D call in the table, TRBD1, was not verified against the DNA. TRBV7-5 is an annotated pseudogene. This CDR3 contains 15 residues. CDR3 residues: CASSLGQVFSDTQYF. The CDR3 DNA reads as TGTGCCAGCAGCTTGGGGCAGGTCTTCTCGGATACGCAGTATTTT.

The chain recombines TRBV5-1 with TRBJ1-6; 7 nucleotides line up with TRBD1. This CDR3 spans 17 amino acids. Germline CDR1 SGHRS, CDR2 YFSETQ. V was pared by 1 base and J by 10 bases, with 14 bases of the junction left unmatched. The DNA of the CDR3 is TGCGCCAGCAGCTTGACCGCCAACAGGGGTAGGAGCTCACCCCTCCACTTT. Protein sequence: CASSLTANRGRSSPLHF.

The chain combines TRBV11-3 with TRBJ2-7; a possible D gene is TRBD2 (7 bases). V lost 8 bases, J lost 7 bases, and 21 bases lay in between. CDR1 and CDR2 from the germline V gene are SGHNT and YENEEA. The CDR3 is made up of 14 amino acids. This CDR3 is CASSGGGVIGEQYF. CDR3 nucleotide sequence: TGTGCCAGCTCTGGGGGGGGCGTTATCGGTGAGCAGTACTTC.

The chain uses TRBV29-1 and TRBJ1-1; D is uncertain. V dropped 4 bases and J dropped 0 bases, with 9 bases sitting between them. Germline V gene lookup returns CDR1 SQVTM and CDR2 ANQGSEA. There are 13 residues in the CDR3. The DNA for the CDR3 is TGCAGCGTTGTTTCCGACTTGAACACTGAAGCTTTCTTT. Amino acids: CSVVSDLNTEAFF.

This clone showed up just once. The chain uses TRBV30 and TRBJ2-2, with 7 bases identical to TRBD2. Germline CDR1 is GTSNPN and CDR2 is SVGIG (reference sequence). Trimming cost V 3 bases and J 7 bases; bases outside gene matches: 8. CDR3 length: 14 amino acids. The DNA of the CDR3 is TGTGCCTGGAGCCACGGGGGGTCGGGCGGGGAGCTGTTTTTT. Translation: CAWSHGGSGGELFF.

This chain uses TRBV6-8 with TRBJ2-7, with D unclear. Germline assignment: CDR1 MNHGY and CDR2 SAAAGT. V lost 0 bases and J lost 0, with 12 bases in between. CDR3 length equals 16 residues. This CDR3 is CASSYSKAPSSYEQYF. The CDR3 coding sequence is TGTGCCAGCAGTTACTCGAAGGCCCCCAGCTCCTACGAGCAGTACTTC.

The chain employs TRBV6-8 and TRBJ1-1; 9 positions agree with TRBD1. Germline CDR1 MNHGY, CDR2 SAAAGT. V trimming: 6 bases; J trimming: 6 bases; junction bases outside the gene matches: 14. The CDR3 runs 16 residues. The CDR3: CASSRRDRVIRAEAFF. CDR3 sequence (DNA): TGTGCCAGCAGCCGCCGGGACAGGGTAATTAGAGCTGAAGCTTTCTTT.

V is TRBV28 and J is TRBJ1-6; tentative D call: TRBD1 (6 bases). The CDR3 has 15 residues. Germline V gene sequence: CDR1 MDHEN, CDR2 SYDVKM. V lost 4 bases, J lost 5 bases, and 12 bases lay in between. CDR3 DNA sequence: TGTGCCAGCAGTTCAAATGGACAGAATAATTCACCCCTCCACTTT. It encodes CASSSNGQNNSPLHF.

This rearrangement joins TRBV19 to TRBJ1-3; 7 positions agree with TRBD1. From germline, CDR1 is LNHDA and CDR2 SQIVND (reference sequence). This CDR3 has 16 amino acids. V lost 6 bases and J lost 0; bases outside the gene matches: 8. CDR3 sequence: CASSTDRRISGNTIYF. CDR3 nucleotides: TGTGCCAGTAGCACGGACAGGCGAATCTCTGGAAACACCATATATTTT.

V gene TRBV11-3 combines with J gene TRBJ1-2; D uncertain. Trimming took 1 base from V and 8 from J, leaving 14 bases between them. This CDR3 has 14 residues. Germline CDR1 reads SGHNT; CDR2 reads YENEEA. As DNA, the CDR3 is TGTGCCAGCAGCTTAGTTAGGCAGGTCGTAGGCTACACCTTC. As protein: CASSLVRQVVGYTF.

This clone is a singleton in its sample. The chain employs TRBV23-1 and TRBJ1-1; D gene ambiguous. TRBV23-1 is designated an ORF whose function remains uncertain. V shed 6 bases and J shed 2 bases, with 10 bases lying between them. The CDR3 is made up of 13 amino acids. The CDR3 sequence is CASSERLNTEAFF. The CDR3 DNA reads TGCGCCAGCAGCGAGAGGCTAAACACTGAAGCTTTCTTT.

This sequence joins TRBV11-3 and TRBJ1-3, with 9 bases identical to TRBD1. After removal of 3 bases from V and 4 bases from J, the junction contained 4 bases not matched to a gene. The germline V gene has CDR1 SGHNT and CDR2 YENEEA. CDR3 length: 15 amino acids. CDR3 coding DNA: TGTGCCAGCAGCTTGGACAGGGGATACGGAAACACCATATATTTT. This sequence encodes CASSLDRGYGNTIYF. The variable domain in full, with the rest retrieved from reference TRBV11-3 and TRBJ1-3, is EAGVVQSPRYKIIEKKQPVAFWCNPISGHNTLYWYLQNLGQGPELLIRYENEEAVDDSQLPKDRFSAERLKGVDSTLKIQPAELGDSAVYLCASSLDRGYGNTIYFGEGSWLTVV.

This chain uses TRBV7-1 with TRBJ1-2; 10 nucleotides align to TRBD1. TRBV7-1 is classed as an ORF, of uncertain function. The CDR3 runs 17 residues. J was trimmed by 1 base and V by 5 bases; bases with no gene match: 10. The DNA for the CDR3 is TGTGCCAGCAGCCCGGCCGGGACAGGGGACAATAACTATGGCTACACCTTC. Amino acids: CASSPAGTGDNNYGYTF.

This chain joins TRBV11-3 and TRBJ1-2, with a possible D match to TRBD1 (6 bases). The CDR3 loop spans 17 amino acids. Germline CDR1 and CDR2: SGHNT and YENEEA. V lost 5 bases to trimming and J lost 0 bases, with 19 bases between them. CDR3 coding DNA: TGTGCCAGCAGCCCTACCGGGGGCAGGCTTACTAACTATGGCTACACCTTC. Translation gives CASSPTGGRLTNYGYTF. The full variable domain, with the rest looked up from reference TRBV11-3 and TRBJ1-2, is EAGVVQSPRYKIIEKKQPVAFWCNPISGHNTLYWYLQNLGQGPELLIRYENEEAVDDSQLPKDRFSAERLKGVDSTLKIQPAELGDSAVYLCASSPTGGRLTNYGYTFGSGTRLTVV.

The chain recombines TRBV6-8 with TRBJ1-6; 9 positions agree with TRBD1. This CDR3 has 16 amino acids. Per the germline V gene, CDR1 is MNHGY and CDR2 is SAAAGT. V dropped 4 bases and J dropped 7; count of bases not matched to a gene: 8. DNA for the CDR3: TGTGCCAGCAGTTTTATGTCCGGGACAGGGAATTCACCCCTCCACTTT. Amino acid sequence: CASSFMSGTGNSPLHF.

The J gene is TRBJ2-1, the V gene TRBV19, with D maybe TRBD1 (6 bases). In germline, CDR1 is LNHDA, CDR2 SQIVND (reference sequence). With 4 bases removed from V and 8 bases from J, the gap between germline ends came to 6 bases. This CDR3 has 11 amino acids. The CDR3 DNA is TGTGCCAGTAGTAGGGGGCATGAGCAGTTCTTC. Translating gives CASSRGHEQFF.

The rearrangement links TRBV5-1 to TRBJ1-1; D ambiguous. Trimming removed 0 bases at V and 2 bases at J, with 14 bases between. The CDR3 extends over 16 amino acids. CDR1 SGHRS and CDR2 YFSETQ come from the germline V gene. CDR3 region: CASSLEEASLNTEAFF. CDR3 bases: TGCGCCAGCAGCTTGGAGGAGGCCAGCCTCAACACTGAAGCTTTCTTT. Drawing the rest from reference TRBV5-1 and TRBJ1-1, the complete variable domain is KAGVTQTPRYLIKTRGQQVTLSCSPISGHRSVSWYQQTPGQGLQFLFEYFSETQRNKGNFPGRFSGRQFSNSRSEMNVSTLELGDSALYLCASSLEEASLNTEAFFGQGTRLTVV.

The V gene is TRBV15, the J gene TRBJ1-1; TRBD1 aligns across 9 bases. CDR3 length equals 18 residues. The V and J ends lost 0 bases and 2 bases, in that order; junction bases with no gene match: 10. Germline lookup yields CDR1 LNHNV and CDR2 YYDKDF (reference sequence). The CDR3 region has the DNA TGTGCCACCAGCAGAGATGCGGGACAGGGTTCCGAAAACACTGAAGCTTTCTTT. This codes for CATSRDAGQGSENTEAFF.

V is TRBV12-5 and J is TRBJ1-4; 7 bases are shared with TRBD1. The CDR3 is made up of 12 amino acids. Germline CDR1 LGHNT, CDR2 FRNRAP. In DNA, the CDR3 is TGTGCCAGTAGGGACAGCCTCGGCAAACTGTTTTTT. Its translation is CASRDSLGKLFF.

This clone occurred a few times. This chain uses TRBV6-8 with TRBJ2-5, with D tentatively TRBD1 (6 bases). In germline, CDR1 is MNHGY, CDR2 SAAAGT. The V and J ends lost 6 bases and 2 bases respectively, with 10 bases between them. The CDR3 sequence is 13 residues long. CDR3: CASSRDIQETQYF. In DNA, the CDR3 is TGTGCCAGCAGCCGGGACATACAAGAGACCCAGTACTTC.

V gene TRBV18 combines with J gene TRBJ1-1, with TRBD1 identical over 9 bases. J was trimmed by 4 bases and V by 5 bases; bases with no gene match: 8. This CDR3 has 15 amino acids. Germline CDR1 reads KGHSH; CDR2 reads LQKENI. The CDR3 loop reads CASSNNRGQGTEAFF. In nucleotides, the CDR3 is TGTGCCAGCTCAAACAACAGGGGGCAGGGCACTGAAGCTTTCTTT.

The gene calls are TRBV28 and TRBJ1-2; D is unresolved. Germline V gene data show CDR1 as MDHEN and CDR2 as SYDVKM. The CDR3 loop spans 13 amino acids. CDR3 bases: TGTGCAACCAAGGGTCGGATTAACTATGGCTACACCTTC. It is translated as CATKGRINYGYTF.

V and J are TRBV6-8 and TRBJ1-4; the D is unclear. The germline V gene encodes CDR1 MNHGY and CDR2 SAAAGT. CDR3 size: 15 residues. Trimming left V 5 bases short and J 6 bases short, with 16 bases between. In DNA, the CDR3 is TGTGCCAGCAGTCAAGATTCATTGACTGATGAAAAACTGTTTTTT. Translated: CASSQDSLTDEKLFF.